The sequence of this TCR beta chain was determined in a study of early T cells in non-severe SARS-CoV-2 infection. Study in general: The chains were unpaired, and the sequenced material was bulk RNA from unsorted whole blood.

This clonotype was found many times. What it binds is unknown. General observations from the study: Sequences matched to VDJdb favored anti-spike CD8 responses, while private and CD4 specificities were missed.

CDR1 and CDR2 (germline): ENHRY, SYGVKD. This CDR3 region has 16 residues. V was clipped by 0 bases and J by 5 bases, with 15 bases between them. Unique molecular identifiers were affixed to single, distinct cDNA molecules. In TCRdb, the 5' RACE reads were re-called with MiXCR into one record per CDR3 protein. This sample has 55,000 to 70,000 distinct CDR3 sequences, with under 13% found just once. The V and J genes are TRBV10-3 and TRBJ2-3, with D perhaps matching TRBD1 or TRBD2 (5 bases each). The clonotype was recovered from an adult who was a healthcare worker with PCR-confirmed SARS-CoV-2 infection or an uninfected control (not recorded which). Specimen: whole blood. CDR3 coding DNA: TGTGCCATCAGTGAGTCATCGGGAAGGGGCATAGATACGCAGTATTTT. Translating it yields CAISESSGRGIDTQYF.